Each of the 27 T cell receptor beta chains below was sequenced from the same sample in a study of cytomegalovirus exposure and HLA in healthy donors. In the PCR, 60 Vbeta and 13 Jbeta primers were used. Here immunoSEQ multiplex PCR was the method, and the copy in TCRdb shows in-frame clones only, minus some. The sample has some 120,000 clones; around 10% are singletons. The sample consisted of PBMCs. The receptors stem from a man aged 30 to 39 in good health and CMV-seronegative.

CDR3 nucleotides: TGTGCCAGTAGTACCGGGACAGGAAATCAGCCCCAGCATTTT. Protein: CASSTGTGNQPQHF. The V gene is TRBV19, the J gene TRBJ1-5, with 8 bases lining up with TRBD1. Germline V lookup: CDR1 LNHDA, CDR2 SQIVND (reference sequence). J was trimmed by 4 bases and V by 4 bases; bases with no gene match: 3. This CDR3 contains 14 residues.

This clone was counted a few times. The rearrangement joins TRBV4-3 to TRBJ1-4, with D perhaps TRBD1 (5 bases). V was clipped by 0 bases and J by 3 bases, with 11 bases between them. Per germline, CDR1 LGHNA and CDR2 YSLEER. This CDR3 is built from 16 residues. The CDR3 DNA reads TGCGCCAGCAGCCAAGATGGCGGGGCGTCTAATGAAAAACTGTTTTTT. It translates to CASSQDGGASNEKLFF.

The CDR3 is CASSSRTSPNSYEQYF. The CDR3 region has the DNA TGTGCCAGCAGCTCTAGGACTAGTCCCAACTCCTACGAGCAGTACTTC. The chain recombines TRBV11-2 with TRBJ2-7; 7 nucleotides line up with TRBD2. V dropped 4 bases and J dropped 0; count of bases not matched to a gene: 9. Per the germline V gene, CDR1 is SGHAT and CDR2 is FQNNGV. The CDR3 has 16 amino acids.

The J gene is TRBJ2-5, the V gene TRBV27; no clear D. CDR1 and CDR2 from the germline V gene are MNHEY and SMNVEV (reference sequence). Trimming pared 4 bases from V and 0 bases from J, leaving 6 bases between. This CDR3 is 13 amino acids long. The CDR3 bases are TGTGCCAGCAGTTCGCCTAACCAAGAGACCCAGTACTTC. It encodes CASSSPNQETQYF.

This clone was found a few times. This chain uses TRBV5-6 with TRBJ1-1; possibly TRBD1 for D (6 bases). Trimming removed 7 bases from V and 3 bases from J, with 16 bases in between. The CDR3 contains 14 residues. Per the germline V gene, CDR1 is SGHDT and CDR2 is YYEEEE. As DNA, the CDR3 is TGTGCCAGCTCCCCGGGGGGGGCGGACACTGAAGCTTTCTTT. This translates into CASSPGGADTEAFF.

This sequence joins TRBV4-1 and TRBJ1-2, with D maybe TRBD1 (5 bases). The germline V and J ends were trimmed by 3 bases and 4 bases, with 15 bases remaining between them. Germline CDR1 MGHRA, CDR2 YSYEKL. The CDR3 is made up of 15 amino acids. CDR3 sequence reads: CASSQDQTVGYGYTF. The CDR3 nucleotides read TGCGCCAGCAGCCAGGACCAGACAGTAGGCTATGGCTACACCTTC.

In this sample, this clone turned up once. The CDR3 region has the DNA TGTGCCAGTAGTAATCTAAGGGACAGGGGGTACGAGCAGTACTTC. Its translation: CASSNLRDRGYEQYF. The chain carries TRBV19 and TRBJ2-7; 11 bases map to TRBD1. Germline V gene sequence: CDR1 LNHDA, CDR2 SQIVND (reference sequence). This CDR3 is 15 amino acids long. With V trimmed by 4 bases and J by 4 bases, 6 bases remained unmatched.

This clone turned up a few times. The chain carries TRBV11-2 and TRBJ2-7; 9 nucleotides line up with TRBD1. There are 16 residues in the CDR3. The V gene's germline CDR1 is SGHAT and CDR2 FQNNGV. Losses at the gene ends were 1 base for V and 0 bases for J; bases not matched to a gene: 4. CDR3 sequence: CASSLGGQGPSYEQYF. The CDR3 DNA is TGTGCCAGCAGCTTAGGGGGACAGGGTCCCTCCTACGAGCAGTACTTC.

The CDR3 DNA reads as TGTGCCAGCAGCTCTCTAGGACAGGGGCACCAAGAGACCCAGTACTTC. Translating it yields CASSSLGQGHQETQYF. This chain links TRBV7-6 with TRBJ2-5; TRBD1 matches at 9 bases. This CDR3 comprises 16 residues. Germline V gene data show CDR1 as SGHVS and CDR2 as FNYEAQ. The V and J ends lost 4 bases and 0 bases, in that order; junction bases with no gene match: 6.

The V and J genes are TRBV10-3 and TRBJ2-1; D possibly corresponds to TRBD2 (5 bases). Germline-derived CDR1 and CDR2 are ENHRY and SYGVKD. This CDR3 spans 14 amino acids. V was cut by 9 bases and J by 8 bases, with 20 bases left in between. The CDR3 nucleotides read TGTGCCATGGCCTATAGCGTTGTAGGCGATGAGCAGTTCTTC. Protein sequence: CAMAYSVVGDEQFF.

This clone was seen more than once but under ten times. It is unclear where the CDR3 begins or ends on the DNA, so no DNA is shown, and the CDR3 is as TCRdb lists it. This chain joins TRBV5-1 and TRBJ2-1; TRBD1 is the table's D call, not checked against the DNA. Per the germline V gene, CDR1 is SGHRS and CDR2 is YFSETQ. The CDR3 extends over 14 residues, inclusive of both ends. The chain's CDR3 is CASSYEPVGTGSFF.

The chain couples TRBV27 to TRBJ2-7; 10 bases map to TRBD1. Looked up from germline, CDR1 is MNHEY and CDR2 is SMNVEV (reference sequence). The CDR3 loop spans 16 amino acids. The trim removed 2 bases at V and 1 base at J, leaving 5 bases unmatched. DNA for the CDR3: TGTGCCAGCAGTTTAAAAAGGACAGGGGGATCCTACGAGCAGTACTTC. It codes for CASSLKRTGGSYEQYF.

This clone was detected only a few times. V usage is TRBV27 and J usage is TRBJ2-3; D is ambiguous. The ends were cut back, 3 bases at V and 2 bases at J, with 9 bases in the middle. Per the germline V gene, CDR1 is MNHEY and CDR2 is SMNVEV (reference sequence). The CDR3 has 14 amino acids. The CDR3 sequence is CASSFKLSTDTQYF. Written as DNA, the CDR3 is TGTGCCAGCAGTTTCAAGCTATCCACAGATACGCAGTATTTT.

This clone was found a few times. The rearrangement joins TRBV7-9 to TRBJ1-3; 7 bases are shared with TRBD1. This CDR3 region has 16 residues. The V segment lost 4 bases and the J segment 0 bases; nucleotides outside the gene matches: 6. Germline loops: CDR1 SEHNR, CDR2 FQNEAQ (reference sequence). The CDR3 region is CASSYWGQNSGNTIYF. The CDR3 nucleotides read TGTGCCAGCAGCTATTGGGGACAGAACTCTGGAAACACCATATATTTT.

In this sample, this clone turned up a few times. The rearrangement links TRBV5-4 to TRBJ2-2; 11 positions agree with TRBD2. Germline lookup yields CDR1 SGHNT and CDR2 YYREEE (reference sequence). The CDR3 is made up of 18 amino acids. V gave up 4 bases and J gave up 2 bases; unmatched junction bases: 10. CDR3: CASSPPLAGGFNTGELFF. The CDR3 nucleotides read TGTGCCAGCAGCCCCCCCCTAGCGGGAGGCTTTAACACCGGGGAGCTGTTTTTT.

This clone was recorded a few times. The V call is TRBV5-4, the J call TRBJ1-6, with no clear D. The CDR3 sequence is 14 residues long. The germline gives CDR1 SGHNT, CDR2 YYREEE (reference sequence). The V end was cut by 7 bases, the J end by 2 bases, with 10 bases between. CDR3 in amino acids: CASGGNTYNSPLHF. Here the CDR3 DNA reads TGTGCCAGCGGCGGCAACACCTATAATTCACCCCTCCACTTT.

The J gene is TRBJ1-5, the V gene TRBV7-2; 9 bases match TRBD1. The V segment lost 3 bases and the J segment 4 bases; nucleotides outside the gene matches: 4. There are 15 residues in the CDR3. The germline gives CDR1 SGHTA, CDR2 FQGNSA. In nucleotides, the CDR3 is TGTGCCAGCAGCTTGACAGGGGGAGTAAATCAGCCCCAGCATTTT. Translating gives CASSLTGGVNQPQHF.

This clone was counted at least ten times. CDR3: CASSPAGTSGYEQYF. The CDR3 DNA is TGTGCCAGCTCACCCGCGGGGACTAGCGGCTACGAGCAGTACTTC. The chain carries TRBV18 and TRBJ2-7, with 11 bases lining up with TRBD2. The germline V gene has CDR1 KGHSH and CDR2 LQKENI. V was clipped by 3 bases and J by 3 bases; unmatched bases: 4. The CDR3 consists of 15 residues.

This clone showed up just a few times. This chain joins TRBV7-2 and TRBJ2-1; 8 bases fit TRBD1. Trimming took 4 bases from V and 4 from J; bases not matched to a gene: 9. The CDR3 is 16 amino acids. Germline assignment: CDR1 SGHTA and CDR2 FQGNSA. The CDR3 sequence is CASSSGPGQAYNEQFF. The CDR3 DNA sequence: TGTGCCAGCAGCTCTGGGCCGGGACAGGCTTACAATGAGCAGTTCTTC.

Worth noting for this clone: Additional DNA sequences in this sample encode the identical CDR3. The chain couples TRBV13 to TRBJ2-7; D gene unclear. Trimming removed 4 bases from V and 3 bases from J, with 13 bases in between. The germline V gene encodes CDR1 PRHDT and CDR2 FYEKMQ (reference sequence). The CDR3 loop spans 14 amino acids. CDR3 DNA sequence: TGTGCCAGCAGCTCCGCAGGCCCTCTCTACGAGCAGTACTTC. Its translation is CASSSAGPLYEQYF.

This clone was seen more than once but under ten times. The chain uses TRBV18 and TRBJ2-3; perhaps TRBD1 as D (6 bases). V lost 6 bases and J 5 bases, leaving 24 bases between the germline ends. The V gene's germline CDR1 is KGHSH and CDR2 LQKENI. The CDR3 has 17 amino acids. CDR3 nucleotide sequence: TGTGCCAGCTCTACCCTCACATACCTCATAGGGGGAGATACGCAGTATTTT. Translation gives CASSTLTYLIGGDTQYF.

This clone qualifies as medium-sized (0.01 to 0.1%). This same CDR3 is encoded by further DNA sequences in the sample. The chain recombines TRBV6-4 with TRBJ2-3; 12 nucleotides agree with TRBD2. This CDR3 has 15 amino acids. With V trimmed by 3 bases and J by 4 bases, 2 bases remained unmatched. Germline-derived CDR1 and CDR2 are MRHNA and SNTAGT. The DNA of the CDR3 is TGTGCCAGCAGTGATTCTAGCGGGGGGGCAGATACGCAGTATTTT. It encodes CASSDSSGGADTQYF.

The CDR3 sequence is CASSQGALADTQYF. CDR3 in DNA: TGTGCCAGTAGCCAGGGGGCTCTCGCAGATACGCAGTATTTT. The V call is TRBV19, the J call TRBJ2-3; 8 positions agree with TRBD1. The CDR3 spans 14 residues. J lost 4 bases, V lost 6 bases, and 6 bases had no gene match. The germline V gene has CDR1 LNHDA and CDR2 SQIVND (reference sequence).

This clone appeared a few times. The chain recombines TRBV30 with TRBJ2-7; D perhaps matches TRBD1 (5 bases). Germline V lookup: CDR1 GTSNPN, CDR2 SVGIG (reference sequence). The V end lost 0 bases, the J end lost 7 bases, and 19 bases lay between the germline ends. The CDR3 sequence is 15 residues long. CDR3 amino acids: CAWSVFRGSLLEQYF. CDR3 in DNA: TGTGCCTGGAGTGTCTTTAGGGGTTCCCTTTTGGAGCAGTACTTC.

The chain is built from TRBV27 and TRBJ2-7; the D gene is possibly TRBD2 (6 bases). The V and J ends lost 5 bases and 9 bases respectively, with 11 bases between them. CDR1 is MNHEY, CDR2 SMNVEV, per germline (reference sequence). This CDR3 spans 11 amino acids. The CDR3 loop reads CASSQGRGQYF. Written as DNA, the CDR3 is TGTGCCAGCAGTCAAGGGCGGGGGCAGTACTTC.

The chain's CDR3 is CASSFSLAGDEQYF. CDR3 DNA: TGTGCCAGCAGTTTCTCTCTAGCGGGAGACGAGCAGTACTTC. This chain uses TRBV28 with TRBJ2-7; 10 bases map to TRBD2. CDR3 length: 14 residues. Per the germline V gene, CDR1 is MDHEN and CDR2 is SYDVKM. Trimming took 3 bases from V and 5 from J; bases not matched to a gene: 4.

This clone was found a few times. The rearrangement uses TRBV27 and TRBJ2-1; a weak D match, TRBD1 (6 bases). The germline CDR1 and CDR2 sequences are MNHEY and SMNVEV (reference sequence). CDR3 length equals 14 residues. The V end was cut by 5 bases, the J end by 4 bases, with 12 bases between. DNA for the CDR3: TGTGCCAGCAGTCCAAGGGGGTTATACAATGAGCAGTTCTTC. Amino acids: CASSPRGLYNEQFF.